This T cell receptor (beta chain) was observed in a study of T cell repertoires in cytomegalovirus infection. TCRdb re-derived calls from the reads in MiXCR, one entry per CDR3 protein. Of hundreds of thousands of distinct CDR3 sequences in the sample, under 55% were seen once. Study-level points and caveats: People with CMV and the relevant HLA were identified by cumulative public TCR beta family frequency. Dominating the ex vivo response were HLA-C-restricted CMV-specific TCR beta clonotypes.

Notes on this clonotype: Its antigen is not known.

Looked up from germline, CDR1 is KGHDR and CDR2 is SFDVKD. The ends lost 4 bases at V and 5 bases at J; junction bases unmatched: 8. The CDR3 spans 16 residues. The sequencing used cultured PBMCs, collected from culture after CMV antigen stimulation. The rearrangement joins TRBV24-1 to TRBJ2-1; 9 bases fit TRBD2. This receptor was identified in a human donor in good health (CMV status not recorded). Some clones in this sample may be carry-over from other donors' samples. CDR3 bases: TGTGCCACCAGTGAATCTAGCGGGACTATTCACAATGAGCAGTTCTTC. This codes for CATSESSGTIHNEQFF.